Listed below are T cell receptor beta chains from one sample, sequenced in a study of OX40 agonist ivuxolimab in advanced cancers. Some clones are missing from TCRdb's copy, which holds only in-frame ones; the method was immunoSEQ multiplex PCR. The sample has about 43,000 clones, approximately 86% seen once; the top ten hold approximately 10%. Material: CD4+ or CD8+ T cells sorted from blood, obtained in a trial of the OX40 agonist ivuxolimab. The receptors come from an adult with an advanced solid tumor such as melanoma, head and neck, liver or kidney cancer. The CDR3 runs from the conserved cysteine through the conserved F or W. Fields, in order: D gene, CDR3 length, V gene, J gene, CDR3 protein. The D gene is left open where the match is weak.

>TRBD1|15|TRBV27|TRBJ2-7
CASSLRTGSSYEQYF
>-|16|TRBV25-1|TRBJ1-2
CASSELTGRNNYGYTF
>-|16|TRBV14|TRBJ1-6
CASSLRNTRYNSPLHF
>TRBD1|15|TRBV6-6|TRBJ2-3
CASSSDRVLTDTQYF
>TRBD2|16|TRBV5-6|TRBJ2-1
CASSYTSGFIYNEQFF
>-|14|TRBV5-6|TRBJ2-7
CASSYLGPSYEQYF
>-|17|TRBV5-6|TRBJ2-2
CASSGDGSDPDTGELFF
>-|16|TRBV7-9|TRBJ1-2
CASSSHTGLSNYGYTF
>-|13|TRBV6-5|TRBJ1-5
CASSQGLLQPQHF
>TRBD1|15|TRBV5-4|TRBJ1-2
CASSSGQGGNYGYTF
>TRBD1|14|TRBV6-5|TRBJ2-1
CASSRTGGRNEQFF
>-|15|TRBV2|TRBJ1-2
CASSESEGFDYGYTF
>TRBD2|17|TRBV4-2|TRBJ2-1
CASSLASGGSSYNEQFF
>-|15|TRBV5-1|TRBJ2-5
CASSLDGGRGETQYF
>TRBD2|16|TRBV7-2|TRBJ2-3
CASSLEGGGSTDTQYF
>-|10|TRBV2|TRBJ1-2
CASSGTEGHF
>TRBD1|16|TRBV6-1|TRBJ2-7
CASSELFAQGAEEQYF
>-|17|TRBV7-9|TRBJ2-3
CASSLEVGTSERDTQYF
>-|11|TRBV19|TRBJ2-5
CASRGQETQYF
>-|15|TRBV5-4|TRBJ2-3
CASSLLDRSTDTQYF
>TRBD1|16|TRBV2|TRBJ2-2
CASTDPGGRNTGELFF
>-|14|TRBV7-3|TRBJ2-5
CASSLVGGLETQYF
>TRBD2|15|TRBV6-4|TRBJ2-1
CASSARTSTYNEQFF
>-|15|TRBV28|TRBJ2-5
CASSLGPGDQETQYF
>-|17|TRBV4-2|TRBJ2-1
CASSQDPTFSSYNEQFF
>TRBD1|16|TRBV4-3|TRBJ2-3
CASSQSGTGSTDTQYF
>-|15|TRBV7-9|TRBJ2-5
CASSLEEVLTETQYF
>TRBD1|14|TRBV6-6|TRBJ2-5
CASSPQDRGETQYF
>-|13|TRBV7-2|TRBJ2-5
CASSLGGTETQYF
>-|14|TRBV27|TRBJ2-7
CASSLQGGNYEQYF
>-|14|TRBV5-6|TRBJ1-4
CASSNNLGDEKLFF
>-|12|TRBV27|TRBJ2-3
CASSPGTDTQYF
>-|17|TRBV9|TRBJ2-2
CASSVAPGRRNTGELFF
>-|13|TRBV11-2|TRBJ2-7
CASSFGPSYEQYF
>-|11|TRBV28|TRBJ2-7
CASSYAYEQYF
>-|14|TRBV27|TRBJ1-5
CASSLSGYGQPQHF
>-|12|TRBV29-1|TRBJ1-2
CSVEGRGDGYTF
>-|11|TRBV6-5|TRBJ2-1
CASSSGVEQFF
>-|11|TRBV6-6|TRBJ1-1
CAIAGNTEAFF
>-|14|TRBV4-1|TRBJ2-3
CASSQRQSTDTQYF
>-|13|TRBV7-9|TRBJ2-7
CAGTPVGRREQYF
>-|15|TRBV29-1|TRBJ1-2
CSVAQTSIQHYGYTF
>-|15|TRBV9|TRBJ1-2
CASSVFEYSYNGYTF
>-|12|TRBV30|TRBJ2-1
CAWSVKTDEQFF
>-|13|TRBV11-2|TRBJ2-7
CASSLGTGYEQYF
>TRBD1|14|TRBV6-5|TRBJ1-2
CASSSRTGRDGYTF
>TRBD2|16|TRBV12-5|TRBJ2-1
CASGWVTSGSLDEQFF
>TRBD2|15|TRBV28|TRBJ2-3
CASTELAGTTDTQYF
>TRBD2|17|TRBV7-6|TRBJ2-2
CASSLATSGTAGGELFF
>TRBD1|14|TRBV27|TRBJ1-1
CASSLTGGYTEAFF
>TRBD2|13|TRBV10-3|TRBJ2-1
CAITSGIYNEQFF
>-|11|TRBV6-5|TRBJ1-2
CASSNSYGYTF
>-|15|TRBV4-1|TRBJ1-1
CASSQVDRPNTEAFF
>-|14|TRBV28|TRBJ1-3
CASRPGTSGNTIYF
>TRBD1|16|TRBV7-9|TRBJ2-3
CASSQSGTGNTDTQYF
>TRBD2|14|TRBV7-6|TRBJ2-1
CASSPLAVNNEQFF